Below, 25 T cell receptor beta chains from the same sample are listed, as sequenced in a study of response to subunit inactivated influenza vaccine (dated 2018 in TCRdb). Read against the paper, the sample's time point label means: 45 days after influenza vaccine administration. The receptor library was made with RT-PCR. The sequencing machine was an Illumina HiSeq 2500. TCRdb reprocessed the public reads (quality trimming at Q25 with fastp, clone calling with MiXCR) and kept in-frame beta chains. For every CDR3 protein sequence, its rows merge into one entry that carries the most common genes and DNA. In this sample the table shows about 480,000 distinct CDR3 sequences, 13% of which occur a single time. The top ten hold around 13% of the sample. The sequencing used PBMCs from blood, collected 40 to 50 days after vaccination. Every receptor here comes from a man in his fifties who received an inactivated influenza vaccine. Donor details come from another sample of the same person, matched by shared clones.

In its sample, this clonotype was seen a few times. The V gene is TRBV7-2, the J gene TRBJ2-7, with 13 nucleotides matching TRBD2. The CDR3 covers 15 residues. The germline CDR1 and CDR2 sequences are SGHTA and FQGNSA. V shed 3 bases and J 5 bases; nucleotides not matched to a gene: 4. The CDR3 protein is CASSFLGLAGNEQYF. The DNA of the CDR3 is TGTGCCAGCAGCTTTTTGGGACTAGCGGGAAACGAGCAGTACTTC.

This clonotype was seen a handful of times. CDR3 sequence (DNA): TGTGCCAGCAGCCAGGGACAGGCGAACACTGAAGCTTTCTTT. This translates into CASSQGQANTEAFF. The rearrangement links TRBV3-1 to TRBJ1-1, with TRBD1 identical over 8 bases. J lost 1 base, V lost 3 bases, and 1 base had no gene match. Germline-derived CDR1 and CDR2 are LGHDT and YNNKEL (reference sequence). The CDR3 length is 14 residues.

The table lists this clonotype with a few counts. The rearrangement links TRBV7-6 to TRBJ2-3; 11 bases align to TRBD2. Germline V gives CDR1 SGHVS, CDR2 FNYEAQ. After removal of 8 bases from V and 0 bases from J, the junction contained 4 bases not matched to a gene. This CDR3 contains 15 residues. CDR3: CASSTSGASTDTQYF. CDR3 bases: TGTGCCAGCTCGACTAGCGGGGCAAGCACAGATACGCAGTATTTT. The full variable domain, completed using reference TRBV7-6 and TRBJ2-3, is GAGVSQSPRYKVTKRGQDVALRCDPISGHVSLYWYRQALGQGPEFLTYFNYEAQQDKSGLPNDRFSAERPEGSISTLTIQRTEQRDSAMYRCASSTSGASTDTQYFGPGTRLTVL.

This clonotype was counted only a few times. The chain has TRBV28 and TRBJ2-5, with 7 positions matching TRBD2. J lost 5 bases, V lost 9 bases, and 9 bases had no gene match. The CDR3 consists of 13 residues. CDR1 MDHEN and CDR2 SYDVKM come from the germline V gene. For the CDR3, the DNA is TGTGCCAGTTCGGGAGGCCACGCGGAGACCCAGTACTTC. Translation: CASSGGHAETQYF.

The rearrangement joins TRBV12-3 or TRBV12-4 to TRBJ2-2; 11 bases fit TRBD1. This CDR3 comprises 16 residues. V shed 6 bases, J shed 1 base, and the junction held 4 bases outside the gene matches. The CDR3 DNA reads TGTGCCAGCAGCCCGGACAGGGGGCAGAACACCGGGGAGCTGTTTTTT. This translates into CASSPDRGQNTGELFF.

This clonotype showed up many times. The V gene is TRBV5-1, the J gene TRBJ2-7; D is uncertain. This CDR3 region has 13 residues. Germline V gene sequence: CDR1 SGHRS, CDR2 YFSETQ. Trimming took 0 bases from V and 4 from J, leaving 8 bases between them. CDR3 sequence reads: CASSLGALYEQYF. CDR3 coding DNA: TGCGCCAGCAGCTTGGGGGCCCTATACGAGCAGTACTTC.

Here the CDR3 reads CASSLGGSYTQYF. CDR3 nucleotide sequence: TGTGCCAGCAGCTTGGGGGGCTCTTATACGCAGTATTTT. The rearrangement uses TRBV5-6 and TRBJ2-3; tentative D call: TRBD1 (5 bases). Germline V gene lookup returns CDR1 SGHDT and CDR2 YYEEEE. The CDR3 is 13 residues long. Trimming stripped 0 bases from V and 7 bases from J, with 9 bases between.

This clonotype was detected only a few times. The CDR3 nucleotides read TGTGCCAGCAGTTCTCTCGGTGGGGCAGAGACCCAGTACTTC. Amino acids: CASSSLGGAETQYF. The rearrangement uses TRBV28 and TRBJ2-5; maybe TRBD1 (5 bases). Trimming removed 4 bases from V and 4 bases from J, with 13 bases in between. The germline V gene has CDR1 MDHEN and CDR2 SYDVKM. The CDR3 is made up of 14 amino acids.

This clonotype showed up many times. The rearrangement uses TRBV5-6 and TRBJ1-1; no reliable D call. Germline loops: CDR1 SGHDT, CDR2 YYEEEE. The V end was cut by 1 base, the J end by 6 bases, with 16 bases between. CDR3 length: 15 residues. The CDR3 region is CASSLRSPGIPEAFF. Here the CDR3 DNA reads TGTGCCAGCAGCTTGAGGTCCCCCGGAATACCTGAAGCTTTCTTT.

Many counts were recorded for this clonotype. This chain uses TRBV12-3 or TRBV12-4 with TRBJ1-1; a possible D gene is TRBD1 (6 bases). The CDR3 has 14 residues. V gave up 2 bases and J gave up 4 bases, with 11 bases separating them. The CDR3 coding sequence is TGTGCCAGCAGTTTAAGCAGGGGCGCCACTGAAGCTTTCTTT. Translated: CASSLSRGATEAFF.

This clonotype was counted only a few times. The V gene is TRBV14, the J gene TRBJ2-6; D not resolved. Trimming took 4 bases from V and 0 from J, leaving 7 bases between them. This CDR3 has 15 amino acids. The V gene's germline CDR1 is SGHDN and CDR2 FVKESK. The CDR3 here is CASSLLFSGANVLTF. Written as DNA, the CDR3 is TGTGCCAGCAGCCTTTTATTCTCTGGGGCCAACGTCCTGACTTTC.

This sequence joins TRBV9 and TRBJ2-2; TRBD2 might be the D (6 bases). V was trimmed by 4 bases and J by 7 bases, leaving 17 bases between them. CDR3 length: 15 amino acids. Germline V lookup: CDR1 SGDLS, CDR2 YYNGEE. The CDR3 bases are TGTGCCAGCAGCCCTCGACTAGATCCAATCGGGGAGCTGTTTTTT. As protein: CASSPRLDPIGELFF. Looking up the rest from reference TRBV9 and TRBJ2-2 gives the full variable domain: DSGVTQTPKHLITATGQRVTLRCSPRSGDLSVYWYQQSLDQGLQFLIQYYNGEERAKGNILERFSAQQFPDLHSELNLSSLELGDSALYFCASSPRLDPIGELFFGEGSRLTVL.

The CDR3 DNA reads as TGCGCCAGCAGCTTGCGGCAGGGAGGGTCAGAGACCCAGTACTTC. It encodes CASSLRQGGSETQYF. The chain combines TRBV5-1 with TRBJ2-5; 7 bases map to TRBD2. V was clipped by 1 base and J by 4 bases; unmatched bases: 7. CDR3 length: 15 residues. The germline gives CDR1 SGHRS, CDR2 YFSETQ.

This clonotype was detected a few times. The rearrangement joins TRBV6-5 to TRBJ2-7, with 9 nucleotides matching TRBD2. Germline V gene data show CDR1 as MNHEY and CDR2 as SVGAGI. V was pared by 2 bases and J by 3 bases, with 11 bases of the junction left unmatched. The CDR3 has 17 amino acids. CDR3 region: CASSYKGREGPHYEQYF. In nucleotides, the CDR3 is TGTGCCAGCAGTTACAAAGGGCGGGAGGGCCCCCACTACGAGCAGTACTTC.

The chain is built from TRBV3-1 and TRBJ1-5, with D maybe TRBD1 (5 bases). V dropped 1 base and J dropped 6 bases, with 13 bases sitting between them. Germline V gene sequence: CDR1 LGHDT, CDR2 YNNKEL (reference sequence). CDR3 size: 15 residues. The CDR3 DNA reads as TGTGCCAGCAGCCAAGGGGGGTTGGGGAGTCAGCCCCAGCATTTT. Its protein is CASSQGGLGSQPQHF.

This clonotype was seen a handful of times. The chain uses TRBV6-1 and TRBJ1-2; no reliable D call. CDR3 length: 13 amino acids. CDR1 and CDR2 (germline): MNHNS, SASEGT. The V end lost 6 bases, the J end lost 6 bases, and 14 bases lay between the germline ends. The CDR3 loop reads CASRTPSGNGYTF. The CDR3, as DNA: TGTGCCAGCAGAACACCTTCGGGAAATGGCTACACCTTC.

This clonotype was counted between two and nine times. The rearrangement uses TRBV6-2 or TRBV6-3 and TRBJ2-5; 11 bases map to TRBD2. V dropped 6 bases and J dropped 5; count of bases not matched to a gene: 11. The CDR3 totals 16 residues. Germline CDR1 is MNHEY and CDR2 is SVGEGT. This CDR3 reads CASSPPTSGSGETQYF. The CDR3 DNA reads TGTGCCAGCAGCCCTCCAACTAGCGGGAGTGGGGAGACCCAGTACTTC.

The DNA of the CDR3 is TGCAGTCCGGGACTCTTGGAGACCCAGTACTTC. Translating it yields CSPGLLETQYF. This rearrangement joins TRBV20-1 to TRBJ2-5; maybe TRBD2 (6 bases). Between the trimmed V and J ends, which lost 8 bases and 5 bases, there was a span of 12 bases. Germline V gene sequence: CDR1 DFQATT, CDR2 SNEGSKA (reference sequence). The CDR3 contains 11 residues.

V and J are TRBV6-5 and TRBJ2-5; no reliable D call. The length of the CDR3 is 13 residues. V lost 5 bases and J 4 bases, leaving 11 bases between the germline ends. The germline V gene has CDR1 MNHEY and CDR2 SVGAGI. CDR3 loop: CASSHGPLETQYF. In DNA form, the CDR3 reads TGTGCCAGCAGTCACGGACCATTAGAGACCCAGTACTTC.

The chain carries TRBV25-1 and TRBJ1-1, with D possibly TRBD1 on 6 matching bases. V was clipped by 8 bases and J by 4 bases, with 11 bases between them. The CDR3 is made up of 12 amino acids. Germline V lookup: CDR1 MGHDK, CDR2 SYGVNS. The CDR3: CASQGLTTEAFF. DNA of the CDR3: TGTGCCAGCCAGGGGCTGACCACTGAAGCTTTCTTT. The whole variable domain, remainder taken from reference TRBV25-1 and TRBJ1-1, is EADIYQTPRYLVIGTGKKITLECSQTMGHDKMYWYQQDPGMELHLIHYSYGVNSTEKGDLSSESTVSRIRTEHFPLTLESARPSHTSQYLCASQGLTTEAFFGQGTRLTVV.

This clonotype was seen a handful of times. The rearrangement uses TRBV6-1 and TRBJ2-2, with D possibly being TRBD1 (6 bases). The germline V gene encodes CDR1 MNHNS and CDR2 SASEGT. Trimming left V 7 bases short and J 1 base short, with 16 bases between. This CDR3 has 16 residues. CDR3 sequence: CASTNWGPGNTGELFF. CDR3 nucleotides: TGTGCCAGCACAAACTGGGGGCCAGGGAACACCGGGGAGCTGTTTTTT.

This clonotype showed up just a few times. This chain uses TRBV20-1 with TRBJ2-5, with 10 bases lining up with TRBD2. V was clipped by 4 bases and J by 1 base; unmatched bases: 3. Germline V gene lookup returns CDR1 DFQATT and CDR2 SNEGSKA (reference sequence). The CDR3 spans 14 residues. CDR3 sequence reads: CSAKLAGIQETQYF. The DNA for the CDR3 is TGCAGTGCTAAACTAGCGGGGATCCAAGAGACCCAGTACTTC.

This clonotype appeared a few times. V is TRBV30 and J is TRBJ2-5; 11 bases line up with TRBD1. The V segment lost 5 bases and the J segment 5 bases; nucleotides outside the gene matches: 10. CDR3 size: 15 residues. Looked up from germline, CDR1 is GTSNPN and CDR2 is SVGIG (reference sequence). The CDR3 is CAWAPGQGARETQYF. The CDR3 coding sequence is TGTGCCTGGGCCCCAGGACAGGGGGCGCGGGAGACCCAGTACTTC.

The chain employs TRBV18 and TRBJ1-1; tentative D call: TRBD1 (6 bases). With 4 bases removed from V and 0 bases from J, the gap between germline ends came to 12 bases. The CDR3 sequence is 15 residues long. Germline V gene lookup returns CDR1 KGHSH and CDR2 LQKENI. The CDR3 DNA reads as TGTGCCAGCTCACTAACGGACAGTATGAACACTGAAGCTTTCTTT. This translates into CASSLTDSMNTEAFF.

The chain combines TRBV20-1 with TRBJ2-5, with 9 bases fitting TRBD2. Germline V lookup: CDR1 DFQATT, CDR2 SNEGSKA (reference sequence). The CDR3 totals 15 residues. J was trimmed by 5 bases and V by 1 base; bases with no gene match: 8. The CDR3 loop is CSARAPGLAGETQYF. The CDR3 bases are TGCAGTGCTAGAGCGCCGGGACTAGCCGGGGAGACCCAGTACTTC.